Each of the 14 T cell receptor beta chains below was sequenced from the same sample in a study of blood T cell repertoires in COVID-19. The data were produced by immunoSEQ multiplex PCR, yet TCRdb's version contains in-frame clones alone and is incomplete. The sample lists 100,000 to 150,000 clones, 70% to 75% occurring once. Sequencing was done on a sample of peripheral blood. These receptors all stem from a man between 60 and 70 years old with acute or convalescent COVID-19.

The genes are TRBV7-8 and TRBJ2-7; 7 bases match TRBD2. J was trimmed by 5 bases and V by 3 bases; bases with no gene match: 7. Germline CDR1 reads SGHVS; CDR2 reads FQNEAQ. The CDR3 has 14 residues. In DNA form, the CDR3 reads TGTGCCAGCAGCTTTAGCGGGTGGGGGAACGAGCAGTACTTC. Its protein is CASSFSGWGNEQYF.

The gene calls are TRBV5-1 and TRBJ1-2; TRBD1 matches at 7 bases. V lost 5 bases and J lost 3; bases outside the gene matches: 10. Germline lookup yields CDR1 SGHRS and CDR2 YFSETQ. The CDR3 spans 15 residues. In DNA, the CDR3 is TGCGCCAGCAGGGAAGGACAGGACCGCTACTATGGCTACACCTTC. It yields the protein CASREGQDRYYGYTF.

The chain links TRBV9 to TRBJ1-3, with D perhaps TRBD1 (5 bases). V shed 3 bases and J shed 1 base, with 11 bases lying between them. Germline CDR1 reads SGDLS; CDR2 reads YYNGEE. The CDR3 has 15 residues. DNA of the CDR3: TGTGCCAGCAGCGGACAGCCGACGTCTGGAAACACCATATATTTT. As protein: CASSGQPTSGNTIYF. The full variable domain, in which reference TRBV9 and TRBJ1-3 provide the parts outside the CDR3, is DSGVTQTPKHLITATGQRVTLRCSPRSGDLSVYWYQQSLDQGLQFLIQYYNGEERAKGNILERFSAQQFPDLHSELNLSSLELGDSALYFCASSGQPTSGNTIYFGEGSWLTVV.

The chain links TRBV28 to TRBJ1-1; D is perhaps TRBD1 (5 bases). Germline values: CDR1 MDHEN, CDR2 SYDVKM. V lost 2 bases to trimming and J lost 10 bases, with 29 bases between them. This CDR3 contains 18 residues. In DNA form, the CDR3 reads TGTGCCAGCAGTTTAGGATCGGCAGGAGCGGGGGGATTTTATGCAGCTTTCTTT. Translated, it gives CASSLGSAGAGGFYAAFF.

The chain couples TRBV7-7 to TRBJ2-1; 9 nucleotides agree with TRBD1. CDR3 length: 14 amino acids. After removal of 5 bases from V and 6 bases from J, the junction contained 5 bases not matched to a gene. CDR1 is SSHAT, CDR2 FNYEAQ, per germline (reference sequence). CDR3 nucleotide sequence: TGTGCCAGCAGCCGGGGACAGGGTTCCAATGAGCAGTTCTTC. This encodes CASSRGQGSNEQFF.

On this clone itself: Other DNA sequences of this sample code for an identical CDR3. The chain couples TRBV3-1 (or the pseudogene TRBV3-2) to TRBJ1-2, with unresolved D. In germline, CDR1 is LGHDT, CDR2 YNNKEL (reference sequence). CDR3 length: 13 residues. V lost 0 bases, J lost 4 bases, and 6 bases lay in between. The CDR3: CASSQEQIYGYTF. The CDR3 DNA reads TGTGCCAGCAGCCAAGAACAGATCTATGGCTACACCTTC.

CDR3 sequence: CASMEYTGSEAFF. CDR3 sequence (DNA): TGCGCCAGCATGGAATATACCGGGAGTGAAGCTTTCTTT. The chain links TRBV5-1 to TRBJ1-1, with D unresolved. Trimming took 6 bases from V and 7 from J, leaving 16 bases between them. The V gene's germline CDR1 is SGHRS and CDR2 YFSETQ. This CDR3 contains 13 residues.

The rearrangement joins TRBV3-1 (or the pseudogene TRBV3-2) to TRBJ2-5, with 7 nucleotides matching TRBD1. CDR1 and CDR2 from the germline V gene are LGHDT and YNNKEL (reference sequence). V lost 5 bases and J lost 1; bases outside the gene matches: 4. There are 14 residues in the CDR3. The CDR3 is CASSARQGQETQYF. Here the CDR3 DNA reads TGTGCCAGCAGCGCCCGACAGGGCCAAGAGACCCAGTACTTC.

The chain is built from TRBV10-3 and TRBJ2-1, with a weak D call TRBD1 (6 bases). Germline V lookup: CDR1 ENHRY, CDR2 SYGVKD. The CDR3 sequence is 13 residues long. The V end lost 3 bases, the J end lost 5 bases, and 8 bases lay between the germline ends. This chain's CDR3 is CAISDQGNNEQFF. The CDR3 coding sequence is TGTGCCATCAGTGACCAGGGGAACAATGAGCAGTTCTTC.

The chain uses TRBV6-6 and TRBJ1-1; perhaps TRBD1 as D (6 bases). The CDR3 is 13 residues long. Germline-derived CDR1 and CDR2 are MNHNY and SVGAGI (reference sequence). V lost 2 bases and J 3 bases, leaving 7 bases between the germline ends. The DNA for the CDR3 is TGTGCCAGCAGTTACAAGGGGGACACTGAAGCTTTCTTT. This sequence encodes CASSYKGDTEAFF.

V usage is TRBV5-6 and J usage is TRBJ2-1; TRBD2 agrees at 9 bases. CDR1 SGHDT and CDR2 YYEEEE come from the germline V gene. This CDR3 has 19 residues. Losses at the gene ends were 3 bases for V and 4 bases for J; bases not matched to a gene: 17. CDR3 in DNA: TGTGCCAGCAGCTCCACCGGGACTAGCTCCGGGCTGGGGTACAATGAGCAGTTCTTC. Its translation is CASSSTGTSSGLGYNEQFF. Combining the CDR3 with reference TRBV5-6 and TRBJ2-1 gives the whole variable domain DAGVTQSPTHLIKTRGQQVTLRCSPKSGHDTVSWYQQALGQGPQFIFQYYEEEERQRGNFPDRFSGHQFPNYSSELNVNALLLGDSALYLCASSSTGTSSGLGYNEQFFGPGTRLTVL.

The chain uses TRBV2 and TRBJ1-1; D remains unclear. V was clipped by 3 bases and J by 5 bases, with 16 bases between them. In germline, CDR1 is SNHLY, CDR2 FYNNEI. The CDR3 has 15 amino acids. The CDR3 protein is CASSDKWMRSTEAFF. The CDR3 region has the DNA TGTGCCAGCAGTGATAAGTGGATGAGGAGTACTGAAGCTTTCTTT.

The chain links TRBV11-3 to TRBJ2-2, with D unresolved. Per germline, CDR1 SGHNT and CDR2 YENEEA. The CDR3 contains 13 residues. Deletions cut 4 bases from V and 8 bases from J, with 11 bases between. CDR3 sequence: CASSSDPGGELFF. CDR3 in DNA: TGTGCCAGCAGCTCAGACCCGGGTGGGGAGCTGTTTTTT. The full variable domain, its missing parts supplied by reference TRBV11-3 and TRBJ2-2, is EAGVVQSPRYKIIEKKQPVAFWCNPISGHNTLYWYLQNLGQGPELLIRYENEEAVDDSQLPKDRFSAERLKGVDSTLKIQPAELGDSAVYLCASSSDPGGELFFGEGSRLTVL.

This clone has ten or more counts. The J gene is TRBJ1-4, the V gene TRBV3-1 (or the pseudogene TRBV3-2); 11 nucleotides match TRBD1. Germline CDR1 reads LGHDT; CDR2 reads YNNKEL (reference sequence). The CDR3 totals 17 residues. The V gene end was trimmed by 4 bases and the J gene end by 6 bases; junction bases not matched to a gene: 10. DNA for the CDR3: TGTGCCAGCAGCCGAAGGTCGCCGGGACAGGGGGATGAAAAACTGTTTTTT. Translating it yields CASSRRSPGQGDEKLFF.